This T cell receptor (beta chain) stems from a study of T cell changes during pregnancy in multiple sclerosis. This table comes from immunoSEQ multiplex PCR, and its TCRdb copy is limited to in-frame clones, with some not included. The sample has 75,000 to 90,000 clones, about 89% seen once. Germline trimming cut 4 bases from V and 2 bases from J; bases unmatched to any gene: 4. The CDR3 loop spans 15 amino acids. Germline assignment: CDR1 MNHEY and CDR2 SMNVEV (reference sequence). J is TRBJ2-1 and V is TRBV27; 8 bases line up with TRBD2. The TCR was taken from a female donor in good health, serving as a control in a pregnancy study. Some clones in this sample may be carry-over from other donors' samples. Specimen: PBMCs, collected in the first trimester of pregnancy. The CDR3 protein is CASSYREGTYNEQFF. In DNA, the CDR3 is TGTGCCAGCAGTTATCGGGAGGGGACCTACAATGAGCAGTTCTTC.